These T cell receptor beta chains were read from a single sample in a study of blood T cell repertoires in COVID-19. Assay used: immunoSEQ multiplex PCR; TCRdb lists only in-frame clones, some missing. The table shows 200,000 to 250,000 clones, with 65% to 85% occurring only once. The specimen sequenced was PBMCs or T cells enriched from blood (not recorded which). The source of these receptors is a man between 25 and 39 years old with acute COVID-19. The CDR3 runs from the conserved cysteine through the conserved F or W. The D gene is left open where the match is weak. Rows give clone size only sometimes, using once, few, many, or a class for an expanded clone.

D gene,V gene,J gene,clone size,CDR3 protein,CDR3 DNA
TRBD2,TRBV3-1/TRBV3-2,TRBJ2-5,-,CASSFQGAGVETQYF,TGTGCCAGCAGCTTCCAGGGAGCGGGAGTAGAGACCCAGTACTTC
-,TRBV7-7,TRBJ2-3,-,CASSLSGNTDTQYF,TGTGCCAGCAGCCTTAGCGGTAACACAGATACGCAGTATTTT
-,TRBV6-6,TRBJ2-5,once,CASSYRGVGETQYF,TGTGCCAGCAGTTACCGCGGGGTGGGGGAGACCCAGTACTTC
-,TRBV1,TRBJ2-7,-,CTSSQVEGHEQYF,TGCACCAGCAGCCAAGTGGAGGGCCACGAGCAGTACTTC
-,TRBV29-1,TRBJ1-2,-,CSSHLSQDYGYTF,TGCAGCTCTCATCTCAGTCAAGACTATGGCTACACCTTC
-,TRBV6-5,TRBJ1-2,-,CASTRLGDGYTF,TGTGCCAGCACCAGACTAGGGGATGGCTACACCTTC
TRBD1,TRBV5-1,TRBJ2-3,few,CASSKAGGQGARADTQYF,TGCGCCAGCAGCAAGGCAGGCGGACAGGGGGCGCGGGCAGATACGCAGTATTTT
-,TRBV27,TRBJ1-1,-,CASSTSTGMNTEAFF,TGTGCCAGCAGTACGTCCACAGGGATGAACACTGAAGCTTTCTTT
-,TRBV6-2/TRBV6-3,TRBJ2-2,-,CASSYRIAGELFF,TGTGCCAGCAGTTATCGTATAGCCGGGGAGCTGTTTTTT
TRBD1,TRBV6-5,TRBJ1-1,-,CASSYSPGQNEAFF,TGTGCCAGCAGTTACTCACCGGGACAGAATGAAGCTTTCTTT
-,TRBV6-5,TRBJ1-2,few,CASSLNTQVNYGYTF,TGTGCCAGCTCCTTAAACACCCAAGTCAACTATGGCTACACCTTC
-,TRBV14,TRBJ1-2,-,CASSQGRNYGYTF,TGTGCCAGCAGCCAAGGGCGGAACTATGGCTACACCTTC
TRBD1,TRBV5-6,TRBJ2-7,-,CASSFLQGSYEQYF,TGTGCCAGCAGCTTTTTACAGGGGAGCTACGAGCAGTACTTC
TRBD2,TRBV19,TRBJ2-5,once,CASSIAGVQETQYF,TGTGCCAGTAGTATTGCGGGGGTACAGGAGACCCAGTACTTC
TRBD1,TRBV29-1,TRBJ1-4,-,CTYRGLNEKLFF,TGCACCTACAGGGGACTTAATGAAAAACTGTTTTTT
TRBD1,TRBV29-1,TRBJ1-3,-,CSVEARTGDSGNTIYF,TGCAGCGTTGAAGCTAGGACAGGGGACTCTGGAAACACCATATATTTT
-,TRBV5-6,TRBJ1-5,-,CASSLASWQGNNQPQHF,TGTGCCAGCAGCTTGGCCTCGTGGCAGGGGAACAATCAGCCCCAGCATTTT
-,TRBV5-1,TRBJ2-7,few,CASSLWRGQPSHEQYF,TGCGCCAGCAGCTTGTGGAGGGGGCAGCCCTCCCACGAGCAGTACTTC